A selection of T cell receptor beta chains follows, all from one sample in a study of control samples from healthy donors and cancer patients. Profiling relied on immunoSEQ multiplex PCR, and the TCRdb table lists in-frame clones only, not all of them. The data hold 150,000 to 200,000 clones, with 90% to 95% observed a single time. Sequenced: blood. These receptors originate from a woman under 40 in good health. Each CDR3 is given with its conserved first and last residue. The order of the fields is clone size, V gene, J gene, D gene, CDR3 DNA, CDR3 protein. D genes are given only for firm matches. The size entry is marked missing in some rows and otherwise reads once, few, many or a size class.

>once|TRBV6-4|TRBJ1-5|NA
TGTGCCAGCAGTGACTCCGAGGAAGGGTACCAGCATTTT
CASSDSEEGYQHF
>NA|TRBV28|TRBJ1-6|TRBD1
TGTGCCAGCAGTTCGGAGCAGGGGGCGCATAATTCACCCCTCCACTTT
CASSSEQGAHNSPLHF
>NA|TRBV4-3|TRBJ2-3|NA
TGCGCCAGCAGCCAAGATCGGGGTCCGGATACGCAGTATTTT
CASSQDRGPDTQYF
>NA|TRBV3-1/TRBV3-2|TRBJ1-6|NA
TGTGCCAGCCGGGACGGCAATTCACCCCTCCACTTT
CASRDGNSPLHF
>once|TRBV7-6|TRBJ2-7|NA
TGTGCCAGCAGCTCCCCCTCGGACAACGCCTACGAGCAGTACTTC
CASSSPSDNAYEQYF
>once|TRBV7-9|TRBJ1-2|TRBD1
TGTGCCAGCAGCTTAGGTACAGGGGTCGGCTACACCTTC
CASSLGTGVGYTF
>NA|TRBV28|TRBJ1-2|NA
TGTGCCAGCAGTTCCGGGACTTATGGCTACACCTTC
CASSSGTYGYTF
>NA|TRBV7-2|TRBJ2-3|NA
TGTGCCAGCAGCTTAGACTCCGGCACAGATACGCAGTATTTT
CASSLDSGTDTQYF
>NA|TRBV3-1/TRBV3-2|TRBJ2-7|NA
TGTGCCAGCAGCAAGGGACTTAACTACGAGCAGTACTTC
CASSKGLNYEQYF
>NA|TRBV19|TRBJ2-1|NA
TGTGCCAGTAGTATATTTCTTACTAGTTCTACCTACAATGAGCAGTTCTTC
CASSIFLTSSTYNEQFF
>NA|TRBV7-9|TRBJ1-1|NA
TGTGCCAGCAGCTTAGGGGCCCCTGAAGCTTTCTTT
CASSLGAPEAFF
>once|TRBV12-5|TRBJ2-1|TRBD1
TGTGCTAGTGGGACAGGGCGGAATGAGCAGTTCTTC
CASGTGRNEQFF
>NA|TRBV7-8|TRBJ2-3|NA
TGTGCCAGCAGCTTGAGGGCAGATACGCAGTATTTT
CASSLRADTQYF
>NA|TRBV9|TRBJ1-3|NA
TGTGCCAGCAGCCACGGGGTGATTGGAAACACCATATATTTT
CASSHGVIGNTIYF
>once|TRBV7-3|TRBJ2-1|TRBD2
TGTGCCAGCAGCTTGAGCGGGGGCCCCTACAATGAGCAGTTCTTC
CASSLSGGPYNEQFF
>NA|TRBV24-1|TRBJ2-5|NA
TGTGCCACCAGTGCCTCGGAGACCCAGTACTTC
CATSASETQYF